The rows below give T cell receptor beta chains drawn from one sample of a study of blood T cell repertoires in COVID-19. TCRdb keeps only in-frame clones here, not all; method: immunoSEQ multiplex PCR. The data show about 160,000 clones, approximately 83% seen once. The sample comprised peripheral blood. Source of these receptors: a woman of 80 years or more with active or convalescent COVID-19. Each CDR3 is given with its conserved first and last residue. D genes are given only for firm matches. Some rows mark clone size as missing; the rest say once, few, many or name a class of expanded clone.

NA,TRBV9,TRBJ2-1,NA,TGTGCCAGCAGCGTACAGGGGAGGGGGCAGTTCTTC,CASSVQGRGQFF
NA,TRBV6-1,TRBJ2-5,NA,TGTGCCAGCAGTGAAGGCGGAGGAGGGACCCAGTACTTC,CASSEGGGGTQYF
NA,TRBV3-1/TRBV3-2,TRBJ1-3,NA,TGTGCCAGCAGCCAATTTCCGGGGGAGGCTGGAAACACCATATATTTT,CASSQFPGEAGNTIYF
NA,TRBV18,TRBJ1-4,TRBD1,TGTGCCAGCTCACCGTCACAGGGGAGTCTTGCTACTAATGAAAAACTGTTTTTT,CASSPSQGSLATNEKLFF
NA,TRBV5-8,TRBJ1-1,TRBD1,TGTGCCAGCAGCTTAGGGACAGGGGGATGGACTGAAGCTTTCTTT,CASSLGTGGWTEAFF
NA,TRBV5-1,TRBJ1-3,NA,TGCGCCAGCAGCTTGGACAGTACGTGGGGAAACACCATATATTTT,CASSLDSTWGNTIYF
NA,TRBV3-1/TRBV3-2,TRBJ2-5,TRBD2,TGTGCCAGCAGCCAGAGGACTAGCGGGGGGGCGGAGACCCAGTACTTC,CASSQRTSGGAETQYF
NA,TRBV27,TRBJ2-2,NA,TGTGCCAGCAGTTTTCTCAACACCGGGGAGCTGTTTTTT,CASSFLNTGELFF
NA,TRBV5-1,TRBJ1-4,TRBD1,TGCGCCAGCAGCGCAACAGGGGAGACGGCTAATGAAAAACTGTTTTTT,CASSATGETANEKLFF
NA,TRBV6-5,TRBJ2-2,NA,TGTGCCAGCAAGTATTCAGGGACCGGGGAGCTGTTTTTT,CASKYSGTGELFF
once,TRBV7-2,TRBJ1-1,NA,TGTGCCAGCAGCTTAGACAGGGAGACTGAAGCTTTCTTT,CASSLDRETEAFF
once,TRBV5-1,TRBJ2-5,NA,TGCGCCAGCAGCACTTACAGGGACCAAGAGACCCAGTACTTC,CASSTYRDQETQYF
NA,TRBV2,TRBJ1-5,TRBD1,TGTGCCAGCAGTGAAGGGCAGGGGGCTCAGCCCCAGCATTTT,CASSEGQGAQPQHF
NA,TRBV10-3,TRBJ2-7,TRBD1,TGTGCCATCAGCGGGACAGGGGGCAACTACGAGCAGTACTTC,CAISGTGGNYEQYF
NA,TRBV5-1,TRBJ1-3,NA,TGCGCCAGCAGCTCCACAGGCCATCCTGGAAACACCATATATTTT,CASSSTGHPGNTIYF
NA,TRBV6-5,TRBJ2-7,NA,TGTGCCAGCAGTTACTTCAGGGGGGTCTCCTACGAGCAGTACTTC,CASSYFRGVSYEQYF
NA,TRBV6-5,TRBJ2-5,NA,TGTGCCAGTGAGGCGGAGACAGAGACCCAGTACTTC,CASEAETETQYF
many,TRBV11-2,TRBJ1-4,NA,TGTGCCAGCAGCTTAGCGGGGTCCCCGATCGGACTGTTTTTT,CASSLAGSPIGLFF
NA,TRBV30,TRBJ1-2,NA,TGTGCCTGGACAACAGCGGAGTATGGCTACACCTTC,CAWTTAEYGYTF
NA,TRBV7-2,TRBJ2-7,NA,TGTGCCAGCAGCTCCAGGGGGGCTACCTACGAGCAGTACTTC,CASSSRGATYEQYF
NA,TRBV19,TRBJ2-7,NA,TGTGCCAGTAGTATAGACAGGGGACCCTACGAGCAGTACTTC,CASSIDRGPYEQYF
NA,TRBV14,TRBJ1-2,NA,TGTGCCAGCAGCCACCGTCGCAGAAACTATGGCTACACCTTC,CASSHRRRNYGYTF
NA,TRBV3-1/TRBV3-2,TRBJ1-1,TRBD1,TGTGCCAGCAGCCCGAGGACAGGTCTGAACACTGAAGCTTTCTTT,CASSPRTGLNTEAFF
NA,TRBV9,TRBJ1-3,TRBD1,TGTGCCAGCAGCGCCGGACAGGGGGTTGGAAACACCATATATTTT,CASSAGQGVGNTIYF
NA,TRBV6-5,TRBJ1-2,TRBD1,TGTGCCAGCAGTTACTCGACCCCAGCAGGGGGCTATGGCTACACCTTC,CASSYSTPAGGYGYTF
NA,TRBV5-4,TRBJ1-6,TRBD1,TGTGCCAGCAGCTCGGGGACAGGGGGACAGCTAAACCCCCTCCACTTT,CASSSGTGGQLNPLHF
NA,TRBV30,TRBJ2-7,NA,TGTGCCTGGAGTGTACGGGAAAATCACTACGAGCAGTACTTC,CAWSVRENHYEQYF
few,TRBV30,TRBJ2-7,TRBD2,TGTGCCTGGAGCTCGGGACTATCTCTCGAGCAGTACTTC,CAWSSGLSLEQYF
NA,TRBV6-5,TRBJ1-4,NA,TGTGCCAGCAGGAGGGCGGTTACAACTAATGAAAAACTGTTTTTT,CASRRAVTTNEKLFF
few,TRBV11-2,TRBJ1-4,TRBD1,TGTGCCAGCAGCTTAGATAGGGACAGGGCCCCTCTGTCTGAAAAACTGTTTTTT,CASSLDRDRAPLSEKLFF
NA,TRBV12-5,TRBJ1-4,NA,TGTGCTAGTGGTCCCCCCTCTGCAACTAATGAAAAACTGTTTTTT,CASGPPSATNEKLFF
NA,TRBV9,TRBJ1-1,NA,TGTGCCAGCAGCGTAGTCGAGGGGGTGAACACTGAAGCTTTCTTT,CASSVVEGVNTEAFF